This T cell receptor (beta chain) was identified in a study of immune evolution from preneoplasia to lung adenocarcinoma. Produced via immunoSEQ multiplex PCR; TCRdb's table is partial and in-frame only. The sample holds roughly 35,000 clones; 74% are singletons and the top ten take about 6%. This sequence originates from a person between 55 and 69 years old with lung adenocarcinoma. The sequenced material came from FFPE invasive lung adenocarcinoma tissue.

The CDR3 sequence is CASSHETGLTEAFF. As DNA, the CDR3 is TGTGCCAGCAGCCATGAGACAGGGCTTACTGAAGCTTTCTTT. The chain employs TRBV4-2 and TRBJ1-1; 7 nucleotides match TRBD1. V shed 3 bases and J 5 bases; nucleotides not matched to a gene: 6. This CDR3 region has 14 residues. Per germline, CDR1 LGHNA and CDR2 YNFKEQ.